This T cell receptor beta chain was observed in a study of OX40 agonist ivuxolimab in advanced cancers. Study as a whole: Cohort: 80% to 90% men, mean age 60, aged roughly 23 to 90.

CDR3 size: 17 residues. The J segment lost 4 bases and the V segment lost 4 bases, leaving 12 bases of the junction unmatched. The germline CDR1 and CDR2 sequences are SGHNT and YYREEE (reference sequence). Blood sampling took place at baseline, cycle 4 day 1, and cycle 7 day 1. Details on this clone: Its antigen is not known.

TCRdb keeps only in-frame clones here, not all; method: immunoSEQ multiplex PCR. Of some 60,000 clones listed, roughly nine tenths are singletons. Study conclusions and caveats: Partial responders dosed at 0.1-3.0 mg/kg displayed clonal expansion ranking among the lowest. The antigen specificity of the peripheral T cells (those that were expanded) was not determined.

The specimen was CD4+ or CD8+ T cells sorted from blood, collected in a trial of the OX40 agonist ivuxolimab. The rearrangement links TRBV5-4 to TRBJ2-2; 8 bases are shared with TRBD1. The clonotype comes from an adult with an advanced solid tumor such as melanoma, head and neck, liver or kidney cancer. CDR3 in amino acids: CASSPGGDRGSTGELFF. As DNA, the CDR3 is TGTGCCAGCAGCCCCGGAGGCGACAGGGGTTCCACCGGGGAGCTGTTTTTT. The whole variable domain, remainder taken from reference TRBV5-4 and TRBJ2-2, is ETGVTQSPTHLIKTRGQQVTLRCSSQSGHNTVSWYQQALGQGPQFIFQYYREEENGRGNFPPRFSGLQFPNYSSELNVNALELDDSALYLCASSPGGDRGSTGELFFGEGSRLTVL.